These 11 T cell receptor beta chains came from one sample sequenced in a study of CD8+ T cells in alopecia areata. Documented treatment: oral pan-JAK inhibitor, 5-10 mg twice daily. Following RNA extraction, reverse transcription yielded cDNA that acted as the sequencing template. Data came from immunoSEQ multiplex PCR; TCRdb stores just in-frame clones and leaves some out. The sample includes about 210,000 clones, 30% to 40% of them seen just once. Source: CD4+ T cells sorted from blood, taken around week 31, from a patient treated with tofacitinib. The receptors shown here come from a human donor with alopecia areata.

This clone was detected only a few times. This chain joins TRBV6-1 and TRBJ1-1; the D gene is possibly TRBD1 (5 bases). There are 15 residues in the CDR3. Germline CDR1 is MNHNS and CDR2 is SASEGT. The ends were cut back, 7 bases at V and 7 bases at J, with 22 bases in the middle. The CDR3 loop reads CASIWGRTGAGEAFF. In DNA form, the CDR3 reads TGTGCCAGCATATGGGGCAGGACGGGTGCCGGTGAAGCTTTCTTT.

The chain joins TRBV7-2 to TRBJ2-1; no clear D. CDR3 length: 16 amino acids. Trimming pared 0 bases from V and 2 bases from J, leaving 11 bases between. Germline lookup yields CDR1 SGHTA and CDR2 FQGNSA. The CDR3 DNA reads as TGTGCCAGCAGCTTAGCTACACCGGTGCCCTACAATGAGCAGTTCTTC. This encodes CASSLATPVPYNEQFF.

There are a few counts of this clone. The V gene is TRBV5-8, the J gene TRBJ1-1; D remains ambiguous. CDR1 and CDR2 from the germline V gene are SGHTS and YDEGEE. The CDR3 totals 10 residues. V was pared by 9 bases and J by 3 bases, with 6 bases between. The CDR3 region has the DNA TGTGCCACCGAATACACTGAAGCTTTCTTT. Translated: CATEYTEAFF. Complete variable domain (other parts from reference TRBV5-8 and TRBJ1-1): EAGVTQSPTHLIKTRGQQATLRCSPISGHTSVYWYQQALGLGLQFLLWYDEGEERNRGNFPPRFSGRQFPNYSSELNVNALELEDSALYLCATEYTEAFFGQGTRLTVV.

On this clone: The same CDR3 can be traced to other DNA sequences in this sample. The chain uses TRBV27 and TRBJ1-3; perhaps TRBD1 as D (5 bases). The germline V gene has CDR1 MNHEY and CDR2 SMNVEV (reference sequence). CDR3 size: 14 residues. Trimming left V 3 bases short and J 2 bases short, with 8 bases between. For the CDR3, the DNA is TGTGCCAGCAGTTTTGGGGGGGCTGGAAACACCATATATTTT. Protein product: CASSFGGAGNTIYF.

The V gene is TRBV5-4, the J gene TRBJ2-5, with D possibly being TRBD1 or TRBD2 (6 bases each). Trimming shortened V by 0 bases and J by 4 bases, and 10 bases separated the two germline ends. From germline, CDR1 is SGHNT and CDR2 YYREEE (reference sequence). This CDR3 contains 14 residues. The CDR3 sequence: CASSLVGGRETQYF. CDR3 in DNA: TGTGCCAGCAGCTTGGTGGGGGGCAGAGAGACCCAGTACTTC.

The CDR3 region is CASSSAELARYNEQFF. The CDR3 DNA sequence: TGTGCCAGCAGCTCCGCAGAACTAGCGCGATACAATGAGCAGTTCTTC. This chain joins TRBV11-2 and TRBJ2-1; 7 nucleotides agree with TRBD2. This CDR3 has 16 amino acids. The germline gives CDR1 SGHAT, CDR2 FQNNGV. The ends lost 4 bases at V and 4 bases at J; junction bases unmatched: 10.

The table lists this clone with a few counts. The chain combines TRBV7-2 with TRBJ1-4, with D perhaps TRBD1 (5 bases). CDR1 SGHTA and CDR2 FQGNSA come from the germline V gene. CDR3 length equals 17 residues. Trimming removed 5 bases at V and 4 bases at J, with 20 bases between. In DNA form, the CDR3 reads TGTGCCAGCAGCCCAATCTCCGGGGGAGACCTTAATGAAAAACTGTTTTTT. This codes for CASSPISGGDLNEKLFF.

The J gene is TRBJ1-2, the V gene TRBV30, with no clear D. V dropped 3 bases and J dropped 4 bases, with 9 bases sitting between them. The CDR3 has 12 amino acids. Germline V gene data show CDR1 as GTSNPN and CDR2 as SVGIG (reference sequence). The CDR3 spells CAWREGSYGYTF. The CDR3 DNA follows: TGTGCCTGGAGGGAAGGGTCCTATGGCTACACCTTC.

This clone was seen more than once but under ten times. This chain links TRBV11-2 with TRBJ2-3; possibly TRBD1 for D (6 bases). CDR1 SGHAT and CDR2 FQNNGV come from the germline V gene. Trimming cost V 1 base and J 5 bases, with 13 bases left between them. CDR3 size: 15 residues. CDR3 in amino acids: CASSLGPGQQDTQYF. As DNA, the CDR3 is TGTGCCAGCAGCTTAGGACCGGGACAACAAGATACGCAGTATTTT. The entire variable domain, with the rest obtained from reference TRBV11-2 and TRBJ2-3, is as follows: EAGVAQSPRYKIIEKRQSVAFWCNPISGHATLYWYQQILGQGPKLLIQFQNNGVVDDSQLPKDRFSAERLKGVDSTLKIQPAKLEDSAVYLCASSLGPGQQDTQYFGPGTRLTVL.

The J gene is TRBJ1-2, the V gene TRBV29-1, with 7 bases identical to TRBD1. CDR1 SQVTM and CDR2 ANQGSEA come from the germline V gene. The CDR3 sequence is 15 residues long. V shed 8 bases, J shed 2 bases, and the junction held 14 bases outside the gene matches. DNA of the CDR3: TGCAGCTATTTAAGTGGGGCAGGGGGAAACTATGGCTACACCTTC. Amino acids: CSYLSGAGGNYGYTF. Using reference TRBV29-1 and TRBJ1-2 for the parts outside the CDR3, the full variable domain is SAVISQKPSRDICQRGTSLTIQCQVDSQVTMMFWYRQQPGQSLTLIATANQGSEATYESGFVIDKFPISRPNLTFSTLTVSNMSPEDSSIYLCSYLSGAGGNYGYTFGSGTRLTVV.

The V gene is TRBV7-8, the J gene TRBJ2-7, with D unresolved. The CDR3 covers 15 residues. The germline V gene encodes CDR1 SGHVS and CDR2 FQNEAQ. Trimming left V 3 bases short and J 0 bases short, with 12 bases between. CDR3 nucleotide sequence: TGTGCCAGCAGCTTCACTCCAACTCCCTCCTACGAGCAGTACTTC. This codes for CASSFTPTPSYEQYF.